A single sample gave rise to the 7 T cell receptor beta chains below, sequenced in a study of beta chain features in type 1 diabetes (dated by TCRdb to the late 2010s). For these receptors, no antigen is known. Libraries came from the immunoSEQ multiplex PCR assay. All of the isolated RNA was reverse transcribed with the High Capacity cDNA Reverse Transcription Kit, so expressed TCRB transcripts were sequenced. The table was pulled from immuneACCESS by TCRdb, which kept in-frame rearrangements only. Such tables lose some clones; where checked, under half of the loss comes from unresolved V genes, and the rest has no known cause. The sample table records approximately 52,000 clones; 50% to 75% of these occur just once. The ten most abundant clones make up 0.25% to 0.35% of the sample. The paper as a whole reports these results and caveats: A moderate but significant shortening of TCRB CDR3 length was observed in type 1 diabetes patients in all four CD4+ subsets.

The specimen sequenced was stem cell memory CD4+ T cells from blood. The cell subset or site label for this specimen denotes: stem cell-like memory CD4+ T cells. These receptors all stem from a woman in her thirties with type 1 diabetes.

DNA for the CDR3: TGCGCCAGCAGCTCTGGACAGGGGGCTGAAAAACTGTTTTTT. It is translated as CASSSGQGAEKLFF. This sequence joins TRBV5-1 and TRBJ1-4; 11 bases match TRBD1. The length of the CDR3 is 14 residues. V was pared by 3 bases and J by 7 bases, with 2 bases of the junction left unmatched. Germline lookup yields CDR1 SGHRS and CDR2 YFSETQ.

The chain has TRBV11-2 and TRBJ1-5; TRBD1 is a possible D gene (6 bases). The CDR3 extends over 13 amino acids. The germline V gene has CDR1 SGHAT and CDR2 FQNNGV. Between the trimmed V and J ends, which lost 0 bases and 7 bases, there was a span of 7 bases. The CDR3 nucleotides are TGTGCCAGCAGCTTAGATACAGGGCAGCCCCAGCATTTT. This encodes CASSLDTGQPQHF.

This clone was detected only a few times. The rearrangement uses TRBV7-3 and TRBJ2-3; 8 bases line up with TRBD1. The CDR3 is 15 residues long. Germline CDR1 is SGHTA and CDR2 is FQGTGA. V shed 6 bases and J 2 bases; nucleotides not matched to a gene: 7. This CDR3 is CASSYGTGFTDTQYF. The CDR3 coding sequence is TGTGCCAGCAGTTACGGGACAGGATTCACAGATACGCAGTATTTT.

The V gene is TRBV7-2, the J gene TRBJ2-7, with 9 bases identical to TRBD2. The V gene's germline CDR1 is SGHTA and CDR2 FQGNSA. V gave up 4 bases and J gave up 0 bases; unmatched junction bases: 4. The CDR3 is made up of 15 amino acids. CDR3 sequence reads: CASSSASGDSYEQYF. The CDR3 DNA follows: TGTGCCAGCAGCTCGGCTAGCGGGGACTCCTACGAGCAGTACTTC.

This chain joins TRBV9 and TRBJ2-1; 12 nucleotides agree with TRBD2. The V gene end was trimmed by 0 bases and the J gene end by 9 bases; junction bases not matched to a gene: 4. CDR3 length equals 15 residues. Germline CDR1 SGDLS, CDR2 YYNGEE. CDR3 sequence: CASSVVPSGGVEQFF. The CDR3 region has the DNA TGTGCCAGCAGCGTAGTGCCTAGCGGGGGGGTTGAGCAGTTCTTC.

Worth noting for this clone: At one end, the junction sequence differs from germline, possibly due to a read error. The chain uses TRBV25-1 and TRBJ2-4, with 9 bases fitting TRBD2. CDR1 is MGHDK and CDR2 is SYGVNS in the germline V gene. The CDR3 spans 15 residues. The CDR3 here is CAGSASSGTKNIQYF. DNA for the CDR3: TGTGCCGGCAGTGCCTCTAGCGGGACCAAAAACATTCAGTACTTC.

V usage is TRBV5-4 and J usage is TRBJ1-2; D remains unclear. The CDR3 extends over 14 amino acids. CDR1 and CDR2 (germline): SGHNT, YYREEE (reference sequence). V lost 0 bases and J 2 bases, leaving 8 bases between the germline ends. The CDR3 sequence: CASSLVGQNYGYTF. In nucleotides, the CDR3 is TGTGCCAGCAGCTTGGTTGGTCAGAACTATGGCTACACCTTC.